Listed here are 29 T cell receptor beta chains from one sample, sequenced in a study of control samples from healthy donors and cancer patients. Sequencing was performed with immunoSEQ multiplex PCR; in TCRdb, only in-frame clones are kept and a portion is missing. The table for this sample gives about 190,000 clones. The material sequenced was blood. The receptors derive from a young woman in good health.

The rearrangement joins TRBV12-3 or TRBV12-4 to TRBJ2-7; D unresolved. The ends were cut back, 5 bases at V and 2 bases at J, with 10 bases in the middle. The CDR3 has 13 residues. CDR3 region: CASSPRWAYEQYF. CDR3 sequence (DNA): TGTGCCAGCAGTCCCCGGTGGGCCTACGAGCAGTACTTC.

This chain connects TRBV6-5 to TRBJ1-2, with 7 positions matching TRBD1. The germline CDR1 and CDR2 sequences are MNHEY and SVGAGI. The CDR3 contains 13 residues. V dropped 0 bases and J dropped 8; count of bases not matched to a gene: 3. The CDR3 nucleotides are TGTGCCAGCAGTTACTCGGCAGGGGGAGGCTACACCTTC. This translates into CASSYSAGGGYTF.

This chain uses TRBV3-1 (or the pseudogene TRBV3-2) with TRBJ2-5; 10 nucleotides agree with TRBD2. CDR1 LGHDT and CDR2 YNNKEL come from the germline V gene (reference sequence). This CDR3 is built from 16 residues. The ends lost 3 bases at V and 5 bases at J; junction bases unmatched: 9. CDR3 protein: CASSQTSGYPRETQYF. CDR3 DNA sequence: TGTGCCAGCAGCCAGACTAGCGGGTACCCTAGGGAGACCCAGTACTTC.

The CDR3: CASSPQPGQGNTEAFF. CDR3 coding DNA: TGTGCCAGCTCACCACAACCGGGACAGGGGAACACTGAAGCTTTCTTT. The chain links TRBV18 to TRBJ1-1; TRBD1 aligns across 9 bases. Losses at the gene ends were 1 base for V and 1 base for J; bases not matched to a gene: 4. CDR1 is KGHSH, CDR2 LQKENI, per germline. CDR3 size: 16 residues.

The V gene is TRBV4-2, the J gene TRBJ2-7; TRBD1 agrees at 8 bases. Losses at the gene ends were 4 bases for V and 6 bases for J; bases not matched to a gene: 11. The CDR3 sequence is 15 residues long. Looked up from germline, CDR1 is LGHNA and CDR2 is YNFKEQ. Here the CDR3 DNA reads TGTGCCAGCAGCCTTGGCGGACAGGGCGGGCTCGAGCAGTACTTC. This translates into CASSLGGQGGLEQYF.

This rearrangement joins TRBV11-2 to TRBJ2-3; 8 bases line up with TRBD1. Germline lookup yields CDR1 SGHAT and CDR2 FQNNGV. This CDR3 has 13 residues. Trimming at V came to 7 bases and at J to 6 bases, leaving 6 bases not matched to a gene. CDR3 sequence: CASTPYRGDTQYF. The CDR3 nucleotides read TGTGCCAGCACCCCTTACAGGGGGGATACGCAGTATTTT.

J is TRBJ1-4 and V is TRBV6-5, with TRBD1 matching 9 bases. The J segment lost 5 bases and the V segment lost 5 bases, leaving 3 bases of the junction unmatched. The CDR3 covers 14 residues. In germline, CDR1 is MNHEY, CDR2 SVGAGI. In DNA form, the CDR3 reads TGTGCCAGCAGTCAGGACAGGGGAAATGAAAAACTGTTTTTT. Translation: CASSQDRGNEKLFF.

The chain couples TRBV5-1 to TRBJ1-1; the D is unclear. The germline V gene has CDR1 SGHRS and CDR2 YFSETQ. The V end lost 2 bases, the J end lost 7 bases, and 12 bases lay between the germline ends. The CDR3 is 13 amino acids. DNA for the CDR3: TGCGCCAGCAGCTTCCCCGGGTCGAATGAAGCTTTCTTT. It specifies CASSFPGSNEAFF.

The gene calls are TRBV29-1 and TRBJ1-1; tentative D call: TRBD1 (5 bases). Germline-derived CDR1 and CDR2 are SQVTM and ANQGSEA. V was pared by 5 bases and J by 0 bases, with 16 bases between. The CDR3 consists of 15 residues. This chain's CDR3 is CSVFGAGTVNTEAFF. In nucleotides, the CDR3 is TGCAGCGTTTTTGGGGCCGGGACGGTGAACACTGAAGCTTTCTTT.

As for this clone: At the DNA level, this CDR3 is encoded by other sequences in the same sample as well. The CDR3 is CASSQAGEAFF. The CDR3 DNA reads TGTGCCAGCAGCCAAGCAGGGGAAGCTTTCTTT. The V and J genes are TRBV3-1 (or the pseudogene TRBV3-2) and TRBJ1-1, with D perhaps TRBD1 (5 bases). The V end was cut by 1 base, the J end by 8 bases, with 5 bases between. CDR3 size: 11 residues. Germline CDR1 is LGHDT and CDR2 is YNNKEL (reference sequence).

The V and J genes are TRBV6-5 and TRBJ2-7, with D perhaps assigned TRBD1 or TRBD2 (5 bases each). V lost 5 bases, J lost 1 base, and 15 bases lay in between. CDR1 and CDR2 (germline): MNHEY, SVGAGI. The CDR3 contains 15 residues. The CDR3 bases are TGTGCCAGCAGTCGAATGCCGGGGCAATCCTACGAGCAGTACTTC. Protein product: CASSRMPGQSYEQYF.

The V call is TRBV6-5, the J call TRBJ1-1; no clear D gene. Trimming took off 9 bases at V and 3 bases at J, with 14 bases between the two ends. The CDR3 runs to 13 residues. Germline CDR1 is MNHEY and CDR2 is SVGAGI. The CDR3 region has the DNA TGTGCCAGTCGCTGGACCTGGGACACTGAAGCTTTCTTT. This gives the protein CASRWTWDTEAFF.

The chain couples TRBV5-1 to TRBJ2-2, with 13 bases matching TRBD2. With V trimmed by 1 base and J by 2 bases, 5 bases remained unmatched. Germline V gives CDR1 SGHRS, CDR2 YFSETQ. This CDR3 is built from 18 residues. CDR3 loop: CASSLRLAGGPNTGELFF. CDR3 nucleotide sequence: TGCGCCAGCAGCTTGCGACTAGCGGGGGGACCAAACACCGGGGAGCTGTTTTTT.

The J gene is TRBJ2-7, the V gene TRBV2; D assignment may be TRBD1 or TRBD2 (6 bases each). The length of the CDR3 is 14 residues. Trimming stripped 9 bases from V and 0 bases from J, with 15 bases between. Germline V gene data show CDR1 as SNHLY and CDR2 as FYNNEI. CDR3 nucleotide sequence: TGTGCCAGGCGAGAGGGGGGTAGCTCCTACGAGCAGTACTTC. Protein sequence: CARREGGSSYEQYF. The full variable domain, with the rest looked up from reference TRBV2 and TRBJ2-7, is EPEVTQTPSHQVTQMGQEVILRCVPISNHLYFYWYRQILGQKVEFLVSFYNNEISEKSEIFDDQFSVERPDGSNFTLKIRSTKLEDSAMYFCARREGGSSYEQYFGPGTRLTVT.

Here the CDR3 reads CASGSTWGGYTF. The DNA of the CDR3 is TGTGCTAGTGGTTCAACCTGGGGAGGCTACACCTTC. J is TRBJ1-2 and V is TRBV12-5; D gene unclear. The length of the CDR3 is 12 residues. The germline CDR1 and CDR2 sequences are LGHNT and FRNRAP. Trimming took 4 bases from V and 8 from J, leaving 11 bases between them.

CDR3 bases: TGTGCCAGCAGCTTAGGTGCAGGCCTCGGGGAGCAGTTCTTC. It yields the protein CASSLGAGLGEQFF. This rearrangement joins TRBV13 to TRBJ2-1; the D is unclear. The V end lost 0 bases, the J end lost 10 bases, and 13 bases lay between the germline ends. Germline-derived CDR1 and CDR2 are PRHDT and FYEKMQ (reference sequence). This CDR3 comprises 14 residues.

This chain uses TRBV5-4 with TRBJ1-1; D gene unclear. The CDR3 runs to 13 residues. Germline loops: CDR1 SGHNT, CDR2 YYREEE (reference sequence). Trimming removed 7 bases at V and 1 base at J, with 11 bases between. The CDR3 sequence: CASAVPPNTEAFF. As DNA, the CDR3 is TGTGCCAGCGCTGTCCCACCGAACACTGAAGCTTTCTTT.

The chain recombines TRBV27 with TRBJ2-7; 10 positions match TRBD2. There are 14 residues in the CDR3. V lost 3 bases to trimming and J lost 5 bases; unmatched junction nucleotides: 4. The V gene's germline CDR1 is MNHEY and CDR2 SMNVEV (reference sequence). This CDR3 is CASSLVSGGNEQYF. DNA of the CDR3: TGTGCCAGCAGTTTGGTTAGCGGGGGGAACGAGCAGTACTTC.

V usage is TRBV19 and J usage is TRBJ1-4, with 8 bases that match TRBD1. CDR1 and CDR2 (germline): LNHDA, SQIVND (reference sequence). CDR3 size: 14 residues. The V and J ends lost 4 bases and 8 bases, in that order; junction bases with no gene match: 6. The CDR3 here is CASSTGQGSEKLFF. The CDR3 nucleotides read TGTGCCAGTAGTACCGGACAGGGTAGCGAAAAACTGTTTTTT.

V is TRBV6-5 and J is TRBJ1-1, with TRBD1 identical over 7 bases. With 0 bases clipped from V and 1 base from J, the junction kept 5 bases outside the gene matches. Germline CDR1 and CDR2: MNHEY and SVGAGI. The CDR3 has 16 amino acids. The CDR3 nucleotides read TGTGCCAGCAGTTACTCGAGGGGGACAGCGAACACTGAAGCTTTCTTT. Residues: CASSYSRGTANTEAFF.

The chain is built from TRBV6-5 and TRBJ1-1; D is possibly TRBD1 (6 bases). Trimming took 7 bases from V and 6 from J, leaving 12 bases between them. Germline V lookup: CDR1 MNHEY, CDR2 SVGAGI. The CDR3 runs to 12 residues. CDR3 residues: CASTGDLAEAFF. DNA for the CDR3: TGTGCCAGCACAGGGGACTTGGCTGAAGCTTTCTTT.

The CDR3 DNA reads as TGTGCCAGCAGTGAAATCACAGATACGCAGTATTTT. This sequence encodes CASSEITDTQYF. The chain has TRBV6-1 and TRBJ2-3; D is uncertain. Germline CDR1 and CDR2: MNHNS and SASEGT. The length of the CDR3 is 12 residues. V lost 2 bases to trimming and J lost 2 bases, with 2 bases between them.

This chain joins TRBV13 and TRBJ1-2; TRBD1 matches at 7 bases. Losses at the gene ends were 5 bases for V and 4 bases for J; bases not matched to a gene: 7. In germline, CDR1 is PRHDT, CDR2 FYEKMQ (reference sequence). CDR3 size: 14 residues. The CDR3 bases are TGTGCCAGCAGCATGGGACAGCCTTTCTATGGCTACACCTTC. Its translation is CASSMGQPFYGYTF. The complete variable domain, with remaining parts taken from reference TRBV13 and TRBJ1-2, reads AAGVIQSPRHLIKEKRETATLKCYPIPRHDTVYWYQQGPGQDPQFLISFYEKMQSDKGSIPDRFSAQQFSDYHSELNMSSLELGDSALYFCASSMGQPFYGYTFGSGTRLTVV.

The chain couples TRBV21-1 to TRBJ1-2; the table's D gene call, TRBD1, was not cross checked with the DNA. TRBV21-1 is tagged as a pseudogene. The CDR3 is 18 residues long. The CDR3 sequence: CASSKVGRGRLRGYGYTF. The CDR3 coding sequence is TGTGCCAGCAGCAAAGTGGGAAGGGGGCGGTTAAGGGGCTATGGCTACACCTTC.

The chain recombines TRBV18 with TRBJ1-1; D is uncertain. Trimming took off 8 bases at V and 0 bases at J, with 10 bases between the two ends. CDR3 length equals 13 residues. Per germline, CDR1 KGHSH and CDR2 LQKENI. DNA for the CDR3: TGTGCCAGCGCGACCGCGTTGAACACTGAAGCTTTCTTT. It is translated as CASATALNTEAFF.

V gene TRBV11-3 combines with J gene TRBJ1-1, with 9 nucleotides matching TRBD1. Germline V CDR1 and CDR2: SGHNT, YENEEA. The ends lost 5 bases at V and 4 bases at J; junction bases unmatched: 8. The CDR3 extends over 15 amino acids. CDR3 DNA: TGTGCCAGCAGCACACAGGGGGCAGGGTCCACTGAAGCTTTCTTT. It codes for CASSTQGAGSTEAFF. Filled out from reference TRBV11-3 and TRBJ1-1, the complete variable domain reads EAGVVQSPRYKIIEKKQPVAFWCNPISGHNTLYWYLQNLGQGPELLIRYENEEAVDDSQLPKDRFSAERLKGVDSTLKIQPAELGDSAVYLCASSTQGAGSTEAFFGQGTRLTVV.

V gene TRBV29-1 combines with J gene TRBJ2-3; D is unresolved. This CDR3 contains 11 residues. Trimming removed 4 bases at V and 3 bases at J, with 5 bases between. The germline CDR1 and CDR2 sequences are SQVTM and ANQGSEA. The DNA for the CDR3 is TGCAGCGTTGCGAGAACAGATACGCAGTATTTT. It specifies CSVARTDTQYF.

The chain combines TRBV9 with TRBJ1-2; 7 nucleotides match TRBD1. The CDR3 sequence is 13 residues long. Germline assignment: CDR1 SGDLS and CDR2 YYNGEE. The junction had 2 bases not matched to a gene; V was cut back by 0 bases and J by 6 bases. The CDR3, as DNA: TGTGCCAGCAGCGTAGGACAGGGAGATGGCTACACCTTC. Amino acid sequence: CASSVGQGDGYTF.

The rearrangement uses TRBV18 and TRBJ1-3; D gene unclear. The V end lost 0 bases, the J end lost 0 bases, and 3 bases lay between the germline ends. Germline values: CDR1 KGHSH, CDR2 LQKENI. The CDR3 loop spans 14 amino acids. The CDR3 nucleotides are TGTGCCAGCTCACCACCGGGCTCTGGAAACACCATATATTTT. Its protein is CASSPPGSGNTIYF.